This T cell receptor beta chain appears in the sequencing data of a study of blood T cells in healthy people across ages. Study results and limitations: When set beside aged donors, long-lived donors presented more naive CD4+ cells and higher diversity. Across the age range, TCR beta diversity per million T cells fell in a roughly linear way. Estimated diversity, derived from one million T cells, was regarded as an underestimate. Naive T cell percentage strongly correlated with TCR beta diversity.

Note on this clonotype: Its antigen is not identified.

Then a second PCR, running about 6 to 11 cycles, was carried out with a sample-barcoded 5' primer and a J-beta primer mix. TCRdb recomputed calls from the 5' RACE reads with MiXCR, one row per CDR3 protein. The sample lists about 670,000 distinct CDR3 sequences; 40% to 45% were seen once. This CDR3 spans 15 amino acids. Germline assignment: CDR1 DFQATT and CDR2 SNEGSKA (reference sequence). Trimming cost V 1 base and J 5 bases; bases outside gene matches: 10. The chain employs TRBV20-1 and TRBJ2-5, with 7 bases aligning to TRBD2. This receptor was obtained from a man older than 75 in good health. The sample consisted of blood. CDR3 region: CSARAGGGSLETQYF. The CDR3 DNA is TGCAGTGCTAGAGCGGGAGGCGGTAGTTTGGAGACCCAGTACTTC.